These 12 T cell receptor beta chains were sequenced from one sample in a study of human T cells and chemical hapten exposure. TCRdb redid the calling of the RACE reads with MiXCR, one entry per CDR3 protein. The table shows nearly 110,000 distinct CDR3 sequences, with 12% occurring only once. Specified time point: pre-sensitization, week 0. Treatment indicated: therapeutic diphenylcyclopropenone sensitization with weekly scalp DPC. The material sequenced was whole blood, taken in connection with sensitization to the hapten diphenylcyclopropenone (DPC). These receptors were obtained from a woman aged 50 to 60 with alopecia areata. Some clones in this sample may be carry-over from other donors' samples.

This clonotype came up a few times. This rearrangement joins TRBV14 to TRBJ1-2, with 7 bases matching TRBD1. CDR1 and CDR2 from the germline V gene are SGHDN and FVKESK. V dropped 0 bases and J dropped 9; count of bases not matched to a gene: 10. The CDR3 is 15 residues long. Here the CDR3 DNA reads TGTGCCAGCAGCCAAGATTTACAGGGGTTCGGGAGCTACACCTTC. Translating it yields CASSQDLQGFGSYTF.

CDR3 residues: CASSQDPNSGMYNEQFF. The CDR3 DNA reads TGTGCCAGCAGCCAAGATCCTAATAGCGGGATGTACAATGAGCAGTTCTTC. J is TRBJ2-1 and V is TRBV3-1, with 8 bases matching TRBD2. Trimming took 0 bases from V and 4 from J; bases not matched to a gene: 8. Germline V CDR1 and CDR2: LGHDT, YNNKEL (reference sequence). CDR3 size: 17 residues.

This rearrangement joins TRBV5-1 to TRBJ2-5; D uncertain. V lost 1 base and J lost 7, with 11 bases in between. Germline assignment: CDR1 SGHRS and CDR2 YFSETQ. The CDR3 sequence is 13 residues long. The CDR3 loop reads CASSLTAFATQYF. As DNA, the CDR3 is TGCGCCAGCAGCTTGACTGCTTTCGCGACCCAGTACTTC.

The J gene is TRBJ2-1, the V gene TRBV5-5; D ambiguous. CDR3 size: 15 residues. Trimming cost V 4 bases and J 5 bases, with 16 bases left between them. Germline V CDR1 and CDR2: SGHKS, YYEKEE (reference sequence). CDR3 sequence: CASSLQPLLDNEQFF. The CDR3 DNA reads as TGTGCCAGCAGCCTGCAGCCCCTACTCGACAATGAGCAGTTCTTC.

Only a few counts were recorded for this clonotype. This rearrangement joins TRBV27 to TRBJ2-7; TRBD1 matches at 10 bases. From germline, CDR1 is MNHEY and CDR2 SMNVEV (reference sequence). V trimming: 5 bases; J trimming: 0 bases; junction bases outside the gene matches: 7. The CDR3 has 16 residues. The CDR3 bases are TGTGCCAGCAGTCCTGGGACAGGGGCGAACTCCTACGAGCAGTACTTC. It yields the protein CASSPGTGANSYEQYF.

V usage is TRBV3-1 and J usage is TRBJ2-5, with D maybe TRBD2 (6 bases). With 4 bases removed from V and 7 bases from J, the gap between germline ends came to 16 bases. The germline V gene encodes CDR1 LGHDT and CDR2 YNNKEL (reference sequence). The CDR3 extends over 14 amino acids. For the CDR3, the DNA is TGTGCCAGCAGCCCCGCCGGGACTTCGCGGACCCAGTACTTC. It is translated as CASSPAGTSRTQYF.

This clonotype has at least ten counts. J is TRBJ2-2 and V is TRBV6-2 or TRBV6-3, with D perhaps TRBD1 (6 bases). Germline CDR1 and CDR2: MNHEY and SVGEGT. The V gene lost 6 bases and the J gene lost 3 bases, with 17 bases spanning the gap. The CDR3 is made up of 16 amino acids. CDR3 sequence reads: CASRTQGSGHTGELFF. For the CDR3, the DNA is TGTGCCAGCAGAACGCAGGGGTCGGGGCACACCGGGGAGCTGTTTTTT.

This clonotype was seen ten or more times. The rearrangement uses TRBV5-1 and TRBJ2-3, with TRBD1 matching 7 bases. The CDR3 is 16 residues long. The junction had 9 bases not matched to a gene; V was cut back by 0 bases and J by 5 bases. Germline CDR1 SGHRS, CDR2 YFSETQ. The CDR3 is CASSLARDSILDTQYF. The CDR3 region has the DNA TGCGCCAGCAGCTTGGCGAGGGACAGTATTTTAGATACGCAGTATTTT.

V usage is TRBV28 and J usage is TRBJ1-1, with D tentatively TRBD1 (6 bases). CDR3 length: 11 amino acids. Germline CDR1 MDHEN, CDR2 SYDVKM. V dropped 6 bases and J dropped 11 bases, with 13 bases sitting between them. The CDR3 region has the DNA TGTGCCAGCAGGATCAACAGGGAGGCTTTCTTT. This encodes CASRINREAFF.

There are a few counts of this clonotype. The V gene is TRBV11-2, the J gene TRBJ2-1; TRBD2 aligns across 10 bases. This CDR3 region has 18 residues. Germline CDR1 reads SGHAT; CDR2 reads FQNNGV. V was clipped by 0 bases and J by 7 bases; unmatched bases: 12. The CDR3 spells CASSLDPPSGRSGNEQFF. The DNA of the CDR3 is TGTGCCAGCAGCTTAGATCCTCCTAGCGGGAGAAGTGGGAATGAGCAGTTCTTC.

This chain connects TRBV6-2 or TRBV6-3 to TRBJ1-2; maybe TRBD1 (6 bases). Germline CDR1 is MNHEY and CDR2 is SVGEGT. The germline V and J ends were trimmed by 6 bases and 0 bases, with 14 bases remaining between them. This CDR3 has 15 amino acids. In nucleotides, the CDR3 is TGTGCCAGCAGGCCCACAGGGCTAACTAACTATGGCTACACCTTC. Its translation is CASRPTGLTNYGYTF.

The genes are TRBV2 and TRBJ2-1; TRBD1 or TRBD2 may be the D gene (5 bases each). Trimming cost V 6 bases and J 8 bases, with 14 bases left between them. The CDR3 covers 13 residues. CDR1 and CDR2 from the germline V gene are SNHLY and FYNNEI. CDR3 in amino acids: CASRTGTQDEQFF. The CDR3 coding sequence is TGTGCCAGCAGAACCGGGACCCAGGATGAGCAGTTCTTC.